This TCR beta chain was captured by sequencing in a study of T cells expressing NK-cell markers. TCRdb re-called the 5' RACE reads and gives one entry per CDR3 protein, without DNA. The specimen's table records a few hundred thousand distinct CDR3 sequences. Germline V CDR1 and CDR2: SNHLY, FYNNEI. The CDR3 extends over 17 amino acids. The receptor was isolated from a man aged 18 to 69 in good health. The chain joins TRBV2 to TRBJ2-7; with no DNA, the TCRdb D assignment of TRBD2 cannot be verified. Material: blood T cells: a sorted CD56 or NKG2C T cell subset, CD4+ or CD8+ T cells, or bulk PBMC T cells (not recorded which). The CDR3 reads CASSGSITQTSGYEQYF.